The clone carrying this T cell receptor (beta chain) occurred a few times. What it binds is unknown. Researchers prepared the TCRbeta library using unique molecular identifiers, the study reports. MiXCR, run by TCRdb on the PCR reads, gives a single entry per CDR3 protein. The sample lists around 300,000 distinct CDR3 sequences, around 25% occurring once. With 5 bases removed from V and 1 base from J, the gap between germline ends came to 9 bases. CDR1 is SQVTM, CDR2 ANQGSEA, per germline. This CDR3 region has 12 residues. These data are taken from a study of T-cell reconstitution after alpha-beta-depleted transplantation in children. The study, taken as a whole, reports: From newly produced T cells came most of the T-cell counts and diversity one year after transplant. Two months or so post-transplant, alpha-beta T cells reportedly derived from several hundred expanded graft clones. Where some patients showed high TCRbeta diversity at day 60, it came from recipient T cells and thymic progenitors that had survived.

The rearrangement joins TRBV29-1 to TRBJ2-7; D may be TRBD1 (6 bases). The material was PBMCs, mostly from graft donor cells, obtained 180 days after TCRalphabeta/CD19-depleted stem cell transplant. This clonotype originated in a male patient younger than 18 who had a stem cell transplant for acute lymphoblastic leukemia, so the T cells may come from the graft donor. Here the CDR3 DNA reads TGCAGCGTTTGGACAGCATCCTACGAGCAGTACTTC. It specifies CSVWTASYEQYF.